A single sample gave rise to the 16 T cell receptor beta chains below, sequenced in a study of naive and memory T cell subsets. Two oligonucleotides, mixed equimolar, formed the beta constant-region primer covering TRBC1 and TRBC2. Ligated cDNA was amplified by four rounds of PCR with nested alpha and beta constant-region primers and SP2. TCRdb reanalysed the UMI-ligation and nested PCR reads using MiXCR and keeps one entry per CDR3 protein. The table records around 130,000 distinct CDR3 sequences, 35% to 40% of them present only once. What was sequenced was central memory CD4+ T cells from blood. All receptors derive from a human donor in good health.

The chain carries TRBV14 and TRBJ1-1; 9 nucleotides match TRBD1. The CDR3 covers 16 residues. Germline CDR1 SGHDN, CDR2 FVKESK. V gave up 4 bases and J gave up 4 bases; unmatched junction bases: 10. In DNA form, the CDR3 reads TGTGCCAGCAGCCCGCCTGACAGGGGGGGGAGCACTGAAGCTTTCTTT. Amino acids: CASSPPDRGGSTEAFF.

This clonotype occurred a few times. This chain uses TRBV18 with TRBJ1-6; 7 bases are shared with TRBD1. V shed 3 bases, J shed 7 bases, and the junction held 6 bases outside the gene matches. This CDR3 comprises 15 residues. Germline CDR1 and CDR2: KGHSH and LQKENI. This chain's CDR3 is CASSPGRGNNSPLHF. The CDR3 DNA is TGTGCCAGCTCACCGGGCAGGGGGAACAATTCACCCCTCCACTTT.

The table lists this clonotype with a count of one. J is TRBJ2-1 and V is TRBV28; 9 nucleotides match TRBD2. The V gene's germline CDR1 is MDHEN and CDR2 SYDVKM. The junction had 13 bases not matched to a gene; V was cut back by 6 bases and J by 7 bases. The CDR3 spans 16 residues. CDR3 protein: CASSSISGSWGNEQFF. The CDR3 nucleotides read TGTGCCAGCAGCTCCATTAGCGGGAGTTGGGGGAATGAGCAGTTCTTC.

This clonotype was recorded a few times. The rearrangement uses TRBV7-2 and TRBJ2-7, with 7 positions matching TRBD2. V was clipped by 2 bases and J by 13 bases; unmatched bases: 14. CDR3 length equals 14 residues. Germline V gives CDR1 SGHTA, CDR2 FQGNSA. Written as DNA, the CDR3 is TGTGCCAGCAGCTTATCGAATTCGGCGGGAGATCGTTACTTC. Translation: CASSLSNSAGDRYF.

The chain joins TRBV12-3 or TRBV12-4 to TRBJ1-5; D is unclear. The V gene lost 5 bases and the J gene lost 3 bases, with 17 bases spanning the gap. This CDR3 is built from 16 residues. CDR3 sequence reads: CASSPRTRGNNQPQHF. The DNA of the CDR3 is TGTGCCAGCAGTCCTAGGACTCGAGGGAACAATCAGCCCCAGCATTTT.

This chain links TRBV6-5 with TRBJ1-2; D unclear. This CDR3 is built from 14 residues. CDR1 is MNHEY, CDR2 SVGAGI, per germline. V was clipped by 6 bases and J by 5 bases, with 16 bases between them. The CDR3 sequence: CASRRGSAGYGYTF. In DNA, the CDR3 is TGTGCCAGCAGGCGCGGGTCCGCCGGTTATGGCTACACCTTC.

This clonotype occurred a few times. The chain carries TRBV4-2 and TRBJ2-1; 9 nucleotides match TRBD1. Germline-derived CDR1 and CDR2 are LGHNA and YNFKEQ. The CDR3 consists of 16 residues. The ends lost 3 bases at V and 3 bases at J; junction bases unmatched: 6. In DNA form, the CDR3 reads TGTGCCAGCAGCCAGGGGACAGGGCAGATCTACAATGAGCAGTTCTTC. This sequence encodes CASSQGTGQIYNEQFF.

The chain has TRBV6-2 or TRBV6-3 and TRBJ1-1; D might be TRBD1 (6 bases). CDR1 is MNHEY and CDR2 is SVGEGT in the germline V gene. CDR3 length: 13 residues. Trimming cost V 7 bases and J 7 bases, with 16 bases left between them. The CDR3: CASTSDRLGEAFF. CDR3 nucleotides: TGTGCCAGCACCTCCGACAGGTTGGGTGAAGCTTTCTTT.

The genes are TRBV20-1 and TRBJ1-1; possible D gene TRBD1, 6 bases. This CDR3 has 14 amino acids. Germline assignment: CDR1 DFQATT and CDR2 SNEGSKA (reference sequence). Trimming took 3 bases from V and 0 from J, leaving 11 bases between them. CDR3 amino acids: CSASRGAMNTEAFF. The CDR3 DNA follows: TGCAGTGCTAGTCGGGGGGCCATGAACACTGAAGCTTTCTTT.

V usage is TRBV27 and J usage is TRBJ2-7; D is possibly TRBD1 (5 bases). The CDR3 covers 15 residues. The germline V gene has CDR1 MNHEY and CDR2 SMNVEV (reference sequence). V shed 0 bases and J shed 4 bases, with 13 bases lying between them. Here the CDR3 reads CASSLSRGQMYEQYF. For the CDR3, the DNA is TGTGCCAGCAGTTTATCCAGAGGACAAATGTACGAGCAGTACTTC.

The chain links TRBV28 to TRBJ2-4; tentatively, D is TRBD1 (5 bases). The ends were cut back, 0 bases at V and 2 bases at J, with 5 bases in the middle. The CDR3 length is 14 residues. CDR1 MDHEN and CDR2 SYDVKM come from the germline V gene. CDR3 DNA sequence: TGTGCCAGCAGTTTATGGGACACCAAAAACATTCAGTACTTC. It is translated as CASSLWDTKNIQYF. The complete variable domain, with remaining parts taken from reference TRBV28 and TRBJ2-4, reads DVKVTQSSRYLVKRTGEKVFLECVQDMDHENMFWYRQDPGLGLRLIYFSYDVKMKEKGDIPEGYSVSREKKERFSLILESASTNQTSMYLCASSLWDTKNIQYFGAGTRLSVL.

This clonotype was observed many times. The chain has TRBV6-6 and TRBJ2-7; no firm D call. Germline loops: CDR1 MNHNY, CDR2 SVGAGI (reference sequence). The CDR3 sequence is 13 residues long. Trimming took off 7 bases at V and 3 bases at J, with 13 bases between the two ends. CDR3 residues: CASTSPDGYEQYF. The CDR3 DNA follows: TGTGCCAGCACTTCACCGGACGGCTACGAGCAGTACTTC.

The sample holds a few counts of this clonotype. The chain is built from TRBV20-1 and TRBJ1-4; unclear D gene. Trimming took off 5 bases at V and 5 bases at J, with 15 bases between the two ends. This CDR3 spans 14 amino acids. Germline loops: CDR1 DFQATT, CDR2 SNEGSKA (reference sequence). In DNA, the CDR3 is TGCAGTGCTGGGGATTTAGGGCGGAATGAAAAACTGTTTTTT. Amino acids: CSAGDLGRNEKLFF.

The genes are TRBV6-1 and TRBJ2-7; no reliable D call. This CDR3 spans 16 amino acids. The V gene's germline CDR1 is MNHNS and CDR2 SASEGT. The V and J ends lost 1 base and 0 bases respectively, with 13 bases between them. CDR3: CASSEVFGRFSYEQYF. CDR3 nucleotide sequence: TGTGCCAGCAGTGAAGTGTTTGGGCGCTTCTCCTACGAGCAGTACTTC.

This clonotype has a handful of counts. The V call is TRBV20-1, the J call TRBJ2-4; no definite D call. Trimming cost V 0 bases and J 6 bases, with 9 bases left between them. The CDR3 is made up of 13 amino acids. Germline loops: CDR1 DFQATT, CDR2 SNEGSKA (reference sequence). CDR3 nucleotide sequence: TGCAGTGCTAGAGATAGCTCAGTAAACATTCAGTACTTC. Its translation is CSARDSSVNIQYF.

Only a few counts were recorded for this clonotype. This sequence joins TRBV20-1 and TRBJ2-1; D not resolved. V was trimmed by 1 base and J by 3 bases, leaving 10 bases between them. CDR3 length: 14 residues. Germline assignment: CDR1 DFQATT and CDR2 SNEGSKA (reference sequence). The chain's CDR3 is CSARATGDYNEQFF. The DNA for the CDR3 is TGCAGTGCTAGAGCGACTGGGGACTACAATGAGCAGTTCTTC.